Listed here is a single T cell receptor beta chain. Methods used by the authors: Nucleated cell number was recorded as an estimate derived from reference gene primer amplification. The table came from immunoSEQ multiplex PCR; TCRdb's copy has only in-frame clones and leaves some out. V and J calls and clone size are copied from that table; D and trimming were computed from the DNA. In the table there are 300,000 to 400,000 clones, around nine tenths of which are singletons. The CDR3 extends over 13 amino acids. Germline CDR1 is WSHSY and CDR2 is SAAADI. Germline trimming cut 0 bases from V and 10 bases from J; bases unmatched to any gene: 3. These data belong to a study of blood T cell repertoires in COVID-19. Study overall: Samples came from the United States, Italy and Spain, spanning acute and convalescent COVID-19. T cells, B-cell-depleted T cells, or PBMCs supplied cDNA or gDNA.

This sequence was found in a human donor in a cohort sampled during active COVID-19. Sequencing input: peripheral blood. V usage is TRBV10-2 and J usage is TRBJ1-1; TRBD1 matches 9 bases. CDR3 in DNA: TGCGCCAGCAGTGAGTCGCGGGACAGGGCAGCTTTCTTT. Translation gives CASSESRDRAAFF.